The 22 T cell receptor beta chains below come from one sample, sequenced in a study of patients and donors after allogeneic stem cell transplantation. TCRdb analysed the RT-PCR reads with MiXCR anew, one entry per CDR3 protein. The sample consists of about 960,000 distinct CDR3 sequences, approximately 18% of them appearing once. Sequences were obtained from blood, either unsorted or a sorted T cell fraction (not recorded which). These receptors were taken from a human donor who was either an allogeneic HSCT recipient or a stem cell or donor lymphocyte infusion donor (not recorded which). It is not recorded whose cells these are; they may come from a transplant donor.

This clonotype was detected ten times or more. The chain joins TRBV12-3 or TRBV12-4 to TRBJ1-4; maybe TRBD1 (5 bases). V gave up 0 bases and J gave up 2 bases, with 13 bases separating them. The CDR3 consists of 17 residues. The DNA for the CDR3 is TGTGCCAGCAGTTTAGCGCAAGGGGAGGTGACTAATGAAAAACTGTTTTTT. This translates into CASSLAQGEVTNEKLFF.

This clonotype was counted only a few times. The gene calls are TRBV25-1 and TRBJ1-2; D is uncertain. The CDR3 has 14 residues. The germline V gene encodes CDR1 MGHDK and CDR2 SYGVNS. V was trimmed by 6 bases and J by 3 bases, leaving 14 bases between them. The CDR3 bases are TGTGCCAGCAGCCCCCCGAGGGCCTACTATGGCTACACCTTC. This translates into CASSPPRAYYGYTF.

The chain carries TRBV29-1 and TRBJ1-2; the D is unclear. The CDR3 totals 16 residues. V lost 4 bases and J 0 bases, leaving 18 bases between the germline ends. The V gene's germline CDR1 is SQVTM and CDR2 ANQGSEA. The CDR3 protein is CSVVGLAGYTNYGYTF. The CDR3 DNA is TGCAGCGTTGTGGGGTTGGCAGGATACACTAACTATGGCTACACCTTC.

This chain connects TRBV6-5 to TRBJ1-3, with D maybe TRBD1 (5 bases). The CDR3 totals 15 residues. The V end lost 2 bases, the J end lost 4 bases, and 12 bases lay between the germline ends. In germline, CDR1 is MNHEY, CDR2 SVGAGI. The CDR3 DNA follows: TGTGCCAGCAGTTACGAAGGGGCGCGAGGAAACACCATATATTTT. It encodes CASSYEGARGNTIYF.

This clonotype was detected a few times. V is TRBV20-1 and J is TRBJ2-5; D ambiguous. V lost 2 bases to trimming and J lost 5 bases, with 12 bases between them. The CDR3 is made up of 13 amino acids. The V gene's germline CDR1 is DFQATT and CDR2 SNEGSKA (reference sequence). DNA for the CDR3: TGCAGTGCTAGACCCCCGGCGAAGGAGACCCAGTACTTC. It is translated as CSARPPAKETQYF.

Only a few counts were recorded for this clonotype. The CDR3 region is CASSTDRANEQYF. CDR3 DNA: TGTGCCAGCAGCACGGACAGGGCGAACGAGCAGTACTTC. V gene TRBV11-1 combines with J gene TRBJ2-7; 8 nucleotides align to TRBD1. The CDR3 runs to 13 residues. Trimming at V came to 5 bases and at J to 5 bases, leaving 5 bases not matched to a gene. The germline V gene encodes CDR1 SGHAT and CDR2 FQDESV (reference sequence). Complete variable domain (other parts from reference TRBV11-1 and TRBJ2-7): EAEVAQSPRYKITEKSQAVAFWCDPISGHATLYWYRQILGQGPELLVQFQDESVVDDSQLPKDRFSAERLKGVDSTLKIQPAELGDSAMYLCASSTDRANEQYFGPGTRLTVT.

This clonotype was observed a handful of times. This sequence joins TRBV6-1 and TRBJ2-1, with TRBD2 identical over 12 bases. This CDR3 contains 15 residues. Germline CDR1 and CDR2: MNHNS and SASEGT. V was clipped by 6 bases and J by 5 bases; unmatched bases: 5. Written as DNA, the CDR3 is TGTGCCAGCAGGGATCTAGCGGGGGGGAACAATGAGCAGTTCTTC. Amino acid sequence: CASRDLAGGNNEQFF.

This clonotype was picked up a small number of times. V usage is TRBV11-1 and J usage is TRBJ2-1; 13 nucleotides match TRBD2. The V and J ends lost 4 bases and 0 bases, in that order; junction bases with no gene match: 6. This CDR3 comprises 18 residues. Germline V gene lookup returns CDR1 SGHAT and CDR2 FQDESV (reference sequence). The CDR3 sequence is CASSWRGLAGISYNEQFF. CDR3 coding DNA: TGTGCCAGCAGCTGGAGGGGACTAGCGGGAATCTCCTACAATGAGCAGTTCTTC.

The chain carries TRBV15 and TRBJ2-5; D is undetermined. V was shortened by 1 base and J by 1 base, with 10 bases between the two germline ends. CDR1 and CDR2 (germline): LNHNV, YYDKDF (reference sequence). CDR3 length equals 15 residues. CDR3 in amino acids: CATSRGPPFQETQYF. The CDR3 DNA is TGTGCCACCAGCAGAGGACCGCCCTTCCAAGAGACCCAGTACTTC.

The rearrangement uses TRBV7-9 and TRBJ1-6; 8 bases fit TRBD1. The CDR3 runs to 15 residues. The V segment lost 8 bases and the J segment 8 bases; nucleotides outside the gene matches: 11. Germline loops: CDR1 SEHNR, CDR2 FQNEAQ (reference sequence). CDR3 sequence: CASGGRRGPDSPLHF. CDR3 DNA sequence: TGTGCCAGCGGAGGACGCAGGGGGCCTGATTCACCCCTCCACTTT.

This clonotype came up a few times. The chain recombines TRBV12-3 or TRBV12-4 with TRBJ2-7, with D unresolved. Trimming left V 7 bases short and J 3 bases short, with 13 bases between. The length of the CDR3 is 13 residues. CDR3 in amino acids: CASTHLDGYEQYF. The CDR3 DNA sequence: TGTGCCAGCACTCACCTTGACGGCTACGAGCAGTACTTC.

The genes are TRBV7-2 and TRBJ2-1; the D is unclear. Between the trimmed V and J ends, which lost 1 base and 7 bases, there was a span of 11 bases. CDR1 and CDR2 from the germline V gene are SGHTA and FQGNSA. The CDR3 runs to 14 residues. This CDR3 is CASSLEFSANEQFF. The CDR3 DNA follows: TGTGCCAGCAGCTTAGAGTTCTCGGCGAATGAGCAGTTCTTC. Full variable domain (remainder filled in from reference TRBV7-2 and TRBJ2-1): GAGVSQSPSNKVTEKGKDVELRCDPISGHTALYWYRQSLGQGLEFLIYFQGNSAPDKSGLPSDRFSAERTGGSVSTLTIQRTQQEDSAVYLCASSLEFSANEQFFGPGTRLTVL.

This clonotype was counted a single time. J is TRBJ2-3 and V is TRBV11-2, with D maybe TRBD1 (6 bases). Trimming took 3 bases from V and 8 from J, leaving 15 bases between them. The V gene's germline CDR1 is SGHAT and CDR2 FQNNGV. This CDR3 spans 14 amino acids. CDR3 nucleotides: TGTGCCAGCAGCTTGGCACCGGGACAAACTACGCAGTATTTT. This codes for CASSLAPGQTTQYF.

This clonotype was recorded a few times. The chain uses TRBV12-3 or TRBV12-4 and TRBJ2-1; 7 bases fit TRBD2. V trimming: 8 bases; J trimming: 7 bases; junction bases outside the gene matches: 14. CDR3 size: 15 residues. The CDR3 nucleotides read TGTGCCAGCGGGAGGGGTGGAAGGGCGGGGAATGAGCAGTTCTTC. Translation: CASGRGGRAGNEQFF.

This clonotype was seen only a few times. The CDR3 spells CASSFPRKSTDTQYF. The CDR3 nucleotides are TGTGCCAGCAGCTTCCCCAGGAAAAGCACAGATACGCAGTATTTT. The gene calls are TRBV5-5 and TRBJ2-3, with D hard to call. The V and J ends lost 2 bases and 0 bases respectively, with 10 bases between them. Germline V gene lookup returns CDR1 SGHKS and CDR2 YYEKEE (reference sequence). The CDR3 spans 15 residues. Drawing the rest from reference TRBV5-5 and TRBJ2-3, the complete variable domain is DAGVTQSPTHLIKTRGQQVTLRCSPISGHKSVSWYQQVLGQGPQFIFQYYEKEERGRGNFPDRFSARQFPNYSSELNVNALLLGDSALYLCASSFPRKSTDTQYFGPGTRLTVL.

J is TRBJ1-1 and V is TRBV6-1; 8 bases line up with TRBD1. CDR1 is MNHNS and CDR2 is SASEGT in the germline V gene. Unmatched junction bases numbered 6, after V lost 6 bases and J lost 0 bases. CDR3 length: 15 residues. The CDR3 here is CASRSDRGLNTEAFF. The CDR3 DNA is TGTGCCAGCAGGAGCGACAGGGGATTGAACACTGAAGCTTTCTTT.

The V call is TRBV5-1, the J call TRBJ2-3; 8 bases are a match to TRBD1. Germline V gene lookup returns CDR1 SGHRS and CDR2 YFSETQ. V was pared by 3 bases and J by 5 bases, with 5 bases of the junction left unmatched. CDR3 length equals 14 residues. In nucleotides, the CDR3 is TGCGCCAGCAGCTCGGGACAGGCCCAAGATACGCAGTATTTT. It codes for CASSSGQAQDTQYF.

V and J are TRBV5-1 and TRBJ1-6; D ambiguous. The CDR3 has 18 residues. Germline V lookup: CDR1 SGHRS, CDR2 YFSETQ. V lost 0 bases and J 4 bases, leaving 17 bases between the germline ends. CDR3 nucleotides: TGCGCCAGCAGCTTGGAGGGATCAAAATGGCAGTATAATTCACCCCTCCACTTT. This translates into CASSLEGSKWQYNSPLHF. Complete variable domain (other parts from reference TRBV5-1 and TRBJ1-6): KAGVTQTPRYLIKTRGQQVTLSCSPISGHRSVSWYQQTPGQGLQFLFEYFSETQRNKGNFPGRFSGRQFSNSRSEMNVSTLELGDSALYLCASSLEGSKWQYNSPLHFGNGTRLTVT.

This clonotype was counted between two and nine times. V usage is TRBV27 and J usage is TRBJ1-2, with TRBD1 identical over 7 bases. CDR1 and CDR2 from the germline V gene are MNHEY and SMNVEV (reference sequence). This CDR3 is 15 amino acids long. The V segment lost 4 bases and the J segment 3 bases; nucleotides outside the gene matches: 8. The CDR3 DNA reads as TGTGCCAGCAGTTCGACAGGGAACGGCTACTATGGCTACACCTTC. It yields the protein CASSSTGNGYYGYTF.

A few counts support this clonotype. The chain links TRBV5-1 to TRBJ2-1; D may correspond to TRBD1 or TRBD2 (5 bases each). The CDR3 has 15 amino acids. Trimming removed 0 bases at V and 6 bases at J, with 13 bases between. Germline-derived CDR1 and CDR2 are SGHRS and YFSETQ. The CDR3 protein is CASSLAGTAANEQFF. CDR3 nucleotide sequence: TGCGCCAGCAGCTTGGCGGGGACGGCGGCCAATGAGCAGTTCTTC.

The rearrangement links TRBV5-1 to TRBJ2-7; the D call may be TRBD1 or TRBD2 (5 bases each). V was shortened by 4 bases and J by 5 bases, with 19 bases between the two germline ends. Germline V CDR1 and CDR2: SGHRS, YFSETQ. The length of the CDR3 is 15 residues. The CDR3 sequence is CASSPLGAGLDEQYF. The CDR3 DNA sequence: TGCGCCAGCAGCCCCCTCGGGGCAGGGTTGGACGAGCAGTACTTC. Variable domain in full (rest from reference TRBV5-1 and TRBJ2-7): KAGVTQTPRYLIKTRGQQVTLSCSPISGHRSVSWYQQTPGQGLQFLFEYFSETQRNKGNFPGRFSGRQFSNSRSEMNVSTLELGDSALYLCASSPLGAGLDEQYFGPGTRLTVT.

This clonotype was seen a few times. This rearrangement joins TRBV6-1 to TRBJ1-2, with TRBD1 matching over 8 bases. The germline gives CDR1 MNHNS, CDR2 SASEGT. CDR3 length equals 14 residues. V dropped 8 bases and J dropped 4; count of bases not matched to a gene: 9. The CDR3 region has the DNA TGTGCCAGCTCGAACCAGGGGGCGACCTATGGCTACACCTTC. Protein: CASSNQGATYGYTF.